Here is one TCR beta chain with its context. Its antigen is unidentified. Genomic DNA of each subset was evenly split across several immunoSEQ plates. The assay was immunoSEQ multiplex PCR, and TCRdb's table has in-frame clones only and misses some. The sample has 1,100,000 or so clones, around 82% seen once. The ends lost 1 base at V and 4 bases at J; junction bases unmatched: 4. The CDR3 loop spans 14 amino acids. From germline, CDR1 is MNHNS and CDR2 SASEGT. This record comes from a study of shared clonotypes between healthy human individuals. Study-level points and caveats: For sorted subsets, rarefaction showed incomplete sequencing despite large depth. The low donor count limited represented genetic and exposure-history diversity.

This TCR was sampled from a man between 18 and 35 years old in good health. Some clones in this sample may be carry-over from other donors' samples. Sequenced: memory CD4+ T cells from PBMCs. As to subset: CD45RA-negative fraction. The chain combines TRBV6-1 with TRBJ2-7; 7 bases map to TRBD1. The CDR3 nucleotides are TGTGCCAGCAGTGAAGAGGGGGCTGGGTACGAGCAGTACTTC. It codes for CASSEEGAGYEQYF.